Listed below are T cell receptor beta chains from one sample, sequenced in a study of T cell responses to AZD1222 COVID-19 vaccine. Produced via immunoSEQ multiplex PCR; TCRdb's table is partial and in-frame only. Of 75,000 to 95,000 clones listed, approximately 91% are singletons. The sequencing used peripheral blood, collected on day 0 of AZD1222 vaccination. These receptors were collected from an adult in good health. The CDR3 runs from the conserved cysteine through the conserved F or W. Each record gives: J gene, clone size, D gene, V gene, CDR3 protein, CDR3 DNA. A D gene is named only where the DNA matches it firmly. Clone size, where shown, is once, few, many, or a class for clones that have expanded.

TRBJ2-6,.,TRBD1,TRBV7-2,CASSPRVGTGSSGANVLTF,TGTGCCAGCAGCCCTAGAGTAGGGACAGGCTCCTCTGGGGCCAACGTCCTGACTTTC
TRBJ2-3,.,.,TRBV5-1,CASSPGFGTDTQYF,TGCGCCAGCTCCCCGGGCTTTGGCACAGATACGCAGTATTTT
TRBJ2-1,.,.,TRBV9,CASSGSGSYNEQFF,TGTGCCAGCAGCGGTAGCGGTTCCTACAATGAGCAGTTCTTC
TRBJ2-1,few,TRBD2,TRBV27,CASGFQTVTSGRRNEQFF,TGTGCCAGCGGGTTTCAGACGGTCACTAGCGGGAGGCGGAATGAGCAGTTCTTC
TRBJ1-5,.,.,TRBV27,CASSPSLVVSNQPQHF,TGTGCCAGCAGTCCCTCGTTAGTAGTTAGCAATCAGCCCCAGCATTTT
TRBJ2-5,.,TRBD2,TRBV18,CASSPPSGGQPQETQYF,TGTGCCAGCTCACCCCCGAGCGGGGGACAACCCCAAGAGACCCAGTACTTC
TRBJ2-5,.,TRBD1,TRBV19,CASSPQGAGQETQYF,TGTGCCAGTAGTCCCCAGGGGGCCGGACAAGAGACCCAGTACTTC
TRBJ1-2,once,.,TRBV5-1,CASSPGQPGGHYGYTF,TGCGCCAGCAGCCCTGGACAGCCCGGGGGCCACTATGGCTACACCTTC
TRBJ2-7,.,.,TRBV5-1,CASSLDGVEQYF,TGCGCCAGCAGCTTGGACGGGGTCGAGCAGTACTTC
TRBJ1-5,few,.,TRBV19,CASSIPPTGSWNQPQHF,TGTGCCAGTAGTATCCCTCCGACAGGTAGCTGGAATCAGCCCCAGCATTTT
TRBJ2-1,.,.,TRBV18,CASSLNFGTGYNEQFF,TGTGCCAGCTCACTTAATTTCGGGACGGGGTACAATGAGCAGTTCTTC